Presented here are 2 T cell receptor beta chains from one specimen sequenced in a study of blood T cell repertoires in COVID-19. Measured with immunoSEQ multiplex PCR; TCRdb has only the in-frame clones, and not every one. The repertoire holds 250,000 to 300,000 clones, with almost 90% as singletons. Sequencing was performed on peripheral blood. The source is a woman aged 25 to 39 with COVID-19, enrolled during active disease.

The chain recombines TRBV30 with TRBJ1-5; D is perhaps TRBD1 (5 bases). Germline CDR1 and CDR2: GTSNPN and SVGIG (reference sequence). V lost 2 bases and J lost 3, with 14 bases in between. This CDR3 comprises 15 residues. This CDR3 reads CAWSPGWGSNQPQHF. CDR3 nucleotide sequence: TGTGCCTGGAGTCCCGGGTGGGGCTCCAATCAGCCCCAGCATTTT.

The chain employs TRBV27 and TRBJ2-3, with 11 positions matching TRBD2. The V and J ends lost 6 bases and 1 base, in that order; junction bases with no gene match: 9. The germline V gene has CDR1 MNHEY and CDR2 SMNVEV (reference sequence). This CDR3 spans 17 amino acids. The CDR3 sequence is CASSRTKLAGGTDTQYF. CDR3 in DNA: TGTGCCAGCAGCCGCACAAAACTAGCGGGAGGCACAGATACGCAGTATTTT.